These 30 T cell receptor beta chains were all obtained from the same sample, sequenced in a study of graft-versus-host responses after intestinal transplantation. Their antigens remain unidentified. Some clones are missing from TCRdb's copy, which holds only in-frame ones; the method was immunoSEQ multiplex PCR. The data hold roughly 80,000 clones, with 87% observed a single time. The source material was unstimulated CD8+ T cells sorted from spleen or lymph node cells, sampled before transplant. These TCRs come from a human donor who was the organ donor for an intestinal transplant.

This rearrangement joins TRBV29-1 to TRBJ2-1, with 8 bases that match TRBD2. The CDR3 runs to 15 residues. V lost 0 bases, J lost 4 bases, and 5 bases stayed unmatched. Germline V CDR1 and CDR2: SQVTM, ANQGSEA. CDR3 sequence (DNA): TGCAGCGTTGAAGATCGGGGGGGCGGGTACAATGAGCAGTTCTTC. Amino acids: CSVEDRGGGYNEQFF.

The chain carries TRBV28 and TRBJ2-5; 15 bases map to TRBD2. Germline CDR1 and CDR2: MDHEN and SYDVKM. This CDR3 has 17 amino acids. V trimming: 3 bases; J trimming: 1 base; junction bases outside the gene matches: 3. The DNA for the CDR3 is TGTGCCAGCAGTTTGGGACTAGCGGGGGGTCCCCAAGAGACCCAGTACTTC. Translated: CASSLGLAGGPQETQYF.

The chain combines TRBV4-1 with TRBJ2-1, with D possibly matching TRBD2 (6 bases). Per the germline V gene, CDR1 is MGHRA and CDR2 is YSYEKL. The germline V and J ends were trimmed by 10 bases and 5 bases, with 18 bases remaining between them. There are 14 residues in the CDR3. The CDR3 here is CATSGGGINNEQFF. CDR3 bases: TGCGCCACCTCAGGAGGAGGGATAAACAATGAGCAGTTCTTC.

This rearrangement joins TRBV10-2 to TRBJ2-7; no reliable D call. Trimming took 3 bases from V and 4 from J, leaving 10 bases between them. The germline V gene encodes CDR1 WSHSY and CDR2 SAAADI. This CDR3 comprises 13 residues. CDR3 region: CASSDSFLYEQYF. DNA of the CDR3: TGCGCCAGCAGTGACTCATTCTTATACGAGCAGTACTTC.

The chain links TRBV4-1 to TRBJ2-7, with 9 bases lining up with TRBD1. The germline V gene encodes CDR1 MGHRA and CDR2 YSYEKL. V shed 4 bases and J 3 bases; nucleotides not matched to a gene: 7. This CDR3 is 15 amino acids long. CDR3 residues: CASSLIGDRDYEQYF. The CDR3 DNA reads TGCGCCAGCAGCCTGATCGGGGACAGGGACTACGAGCAGTACTTC.

The chain couples TRBV4-1 to TRBJ1-1; 8 nucleotides match TRBD1. Germline assignment: CDR1 MGHRA and CDR2 YSYEKL. There are 15 residues in the CDR3. V gave up 3 bases and J gave up 1 base; unmatched junction bases: 4. DNA for the CDR3: TGCGCCAGCAGCCATTCGGGACAGGCGAACACTGAAGCTTTCTTT. It specifies CASSHSGQANTEAFF.

The chain has TRBV4-1 and TRBJ2-2; D not resolved. V was clipped by 0 bases and J by 5 bases, with 13 bases between them. The length of the CDR3 is 16 residues. Germline CDR1 and CDR2: MGHRA and YSYEKL. The CDR3 spells CASSQEPTRLTGELFF. The CDR3 DNA sequence: TGCGCCAGCAGCCAAGAACCCACCCGCCTGACCGGGGAGCTGTTTTTT.

The chain has TRBV5-4 and TRBJ1-2; no clear D gene. Between the trimmed V and J ends, which lost 6 bases and 4 bases, there was a span of 19 bases. The CDR3 sequence is 15 residues long. Germline V lookup: CDR1 SGHNT, CDR2 YYREEE (reference sequence). This CDR3 reads CASTRMDGGGYGYTF. DNA of the CDR3: TGTGCCAGCACCCGGATGGACGGAGGCGGCTATGGCTACACCTTC.

The gene calls are TRBV7-9 and TRBJ1-1; D gene ambiguous. The germline V gene has CDR1 SEHNR and CDR2 FQNEAQ (reference sequence). There are 15 residues in the CDR3. Trimming shortened V by 1 base and J by 1 base, and 10 bases separated the two germline ends. The CDR3 DNA is TGTGCCAGCAGCTTAGGATTTCTACAGAACACTGAAGCTTTCTTT. Amino acid sequence: CASSLGFLQNTEAFF.

The CDR3 DNA follows: TGTGCCAGCAGCTATGAAACCGGGACGCACAATGAGCAGTTCTTC. Its translation: CASSYETGTHNEQFF. The chain is built from TRBV7-2 and TRBJ2-1; either TRBD1 or TRBD2 may fit D (5 bases each). Looked up from germline, CDR1 is SGHTA and CDR2 is FQGNSA. The CDR3 contains 15 residues. V gave up 4 bases and J gave up 5 bases, with 15 bases separating them.

The chain recombines TRBV5-1 with TRBJ1-4; no clear D. Trimming removed 4 bases from V and 3 bases from J, with 13 bases in between. The germline V gene has CDR1 SGHRS and CDR2 YFSETQ. The CDR3 length is 15 residues. CDR3 sequence (DNA): TGCGCCAGCAGCGGGAGGTCTACTCCTAATGAAAAACTGTTTTTT. Translated: CASSGRSTPNEKLFF.

The sample holds a few counts of this clone. The V gene is TRBV30, the J gene TRBJ1-2; 8 positions agree with TRBD1. The CDR3 is 13 residues long. The V and J ends lost 5 bases and 5 bases, in that order; junction bases with no gene match: 7. Germline assignment: CDR1 GTSNPN and CDR2 SVGIG (reference sequence). Here the CDR3 DNA reads TGTGCCTGGGGAACACAGGGGGAGTATGGCTACACCTTC. Its translation is CAWGTQGEYGYTF. Based on the CDR3 plus reference TRBV30 and TRBJ1-2, the full variable domain is SQTIHQWPATLVQPVGSPLSLECTVEGTSNPNLYWYRQAAGRGLQLLFYSVGIGQISSEVPQNLSASRPQDRQFILSSKKLLLSDSGFYLCAWGTQGEYGYTFGSGTRLTVV.

For the CDR3, the DNA is TGTGCCAGGAGGGGCCCCGCCGACGGAAACACCATATATTTT. Its translation: CARRGPADGNTIYF. The V call is TRBV2, the J call TRBJ1-3; a possible D gene is TRBD1 (5 bases). The germline V gene has CDR1 SNHLY and CDR2 FYNNEI. The CDR3 covers 14 residues. V lost 9 bases and J lost 4, with 16 bases in between.

The chain employs TRBV27 and TRBJ1-2; 7 bases agree with TRBD1. The CDR3 totals 13 residues. The V and J ends lost 3 bases and 7 bases, in that order; junction bases with no gene match: 5. Germline assignment: CDR1 MNHEY and CDR2 SMNVEV (reference sequence). CDR3 nucleotides: TGTGCCAGCAGTTTGACAGGGAAAACTGGCTACACCTTC. It yields the protein CASSLTGKTGYTF.

The CDR3 DNA is TGTGCCAGCAGCCAAGAAGGAATGGGACAGGGTCCCTACAATGAGCAGTTCTTC. It is translated as CASSQEGMGQGPYNEQFF. The V gene is TRBV14, the J gene TRBJ2-1; TRBD1 matches 9 bases. V dropped 0 bases and J dropped 2; count of bases not matched to a gene: 8. This CDR3 is 18 amino acids long. From germline, CDR1 is SGHDN and CDR2 FVKESK. Supplemented by reference TRBV14 and TRBJ2-1, the full variable domain reads EAGVTQFPSHSVIEKGQTVTLRCDPISGHDNLYWYRRVMGKEIKFLLHFVKESKQDESGMPNNRFLAERTGGTYSTLKVQPAELEDSGVYFCASSQEGMGQGPYNEQFFGPGTRLTVL.

The chain recombines TRBV11-3 with TRBJ2-7; unclear D gene. This CDR3 contains 12 residues. The germline CDR1 and CDR2 sequences are SGHNT and YENEEA. Trimming pared 5 bases from V and 7 bases from J, leaving 12 bases between. The CDR3 here is CASSGINGEQYF. The CDR3 DNA reads TGTGCCAGCAGCGGGATTAATGGGGAGCAGTACTTC.

The genes are TRBV7-6 and TRBJ2-3, with D tentatively TRBD2 (6 bases). Germline assignment: CDR1 SGHVS and CDR2 FNYEAQ. V lost 4 bases to trimming and J lost 0 bases, with 11 bases between them. The CDR3 consists of 15 residues. The CDR3 coding sequence is TGTGCCAGCAGCTCACCGGACTATAGCACAGATACGCAGTATTTT. Amino acids: CASSSPDYSTDTQYF.

This chain connects TRBV6-4 to TRBJ1-1, with D maybe TRBD1 (5 bases). This CDR3 comprises 13 residues. CDR1 MRHNA and CDR2 SNTAGT come from the germline V gene. Trimming cost V 5 bases and J 1 base, with 8 bases left between them. The CDR3 bases are TGTGCCAGCAGTCCCGGGGCGAACACTGAAGCTTTCTTT. Amino acids: CASSPGANTEAFF.

The chain is built from TRBV6-8 and TRBJ2-7, with D unclear. V was clipped by 7 bases and J by 1 base, with 5 bases between them. Germline V lookup: CDR1 MNHGY, CDR2 SAAAGT. There are 11 residues in the CDR3. The CDR3 here is CASTFSYEQYF. CDR3 nucleotide sequence: TGTGCCAGCACCTTTTCCTACGAGCAGTACTTC.

The chain employs TRBV29-1 and TRBJ2-1, with D tentatively TRBD1 (5 bases). The germline CDR1 and CDR2 sequences are SQVTM and ANQGSEA. V lost 7 bases, J lost 0 bases, and 16 bases lay in between. This CDR3 comprises 15 residues. The CDR3 region has the DNA TGCAGCGCCCGTCAAGGGGTAAGCTCCTACAATGAGCAGTTCTTC. It yields the protein CSARQGVSSYNEQFF.

This chain links TRBV2 with TRBJ2-2, with 8 bases aligning to TRBD1. The CDR3 length is 14 residues. Per the germline V gene, CDR1 is SNHLY and CDR2 is FYNNEI. Germline trimming cut 6 bases from V and 3 bases from J; bases unmatched to any gene: 3. CDR3 DNA: TGTGCCAGCAGAAACAGGGGGTACACCGGGGAGCTGTTTTTT. This codes for CASRNRGYTGELFF.

The V call is TRBV7-2, the J call TRBJ2-3; 9 bases are shared with TRBD1. Per the germline V gene, CDR1 is SGHTA and CDR2 is FQGNSA. The J segment lost 3 bases and the V segment lost 1 base, leaving 5 bases of the junction unmatched. The CDR3 loop spans 16 amino acids. The CDR3 reads CASSLVAGTGTDTQYF. The CDR3 DNA reads TGTGCCAGCAGCTTAGTTGCGGGGACAGGGACAGATACGCAGTATTTT.

V is TRBV23-1 and J is TRBJ2-2; the match to TRBD1 covers 8 bases. Being an ORF, TRBV23-1 has a function that is uncertain. This CDR3 region has 16 residues. J was trimmed by 1 base and V by 7 bases; bases with no gene match: 8. The chain's CDR3 is CASNPSGTGNTGELFF. The CDR3 DNA reads TGCGCCAGCAACCCTTCCGGGACAGGGAACACCGGGGAGCTGTTTTTT.

The chain combines TRBV19 with TRBJ1-1, with TRBD1 matching over 8 bases. Trimming cost V 4 bases and J 11 bases; bases outside gene matches: 6. The CDR3 loop spans 12 amino acids. Germline lookup yields CDR1 LNHDA and CDR2 SQIVND (reference sequence). The CDR3 DNA reads as TGTGCCAGTAGTAGCCCGGGACAGGCTGCTTTCTTT. Encoded protein: CASSSPGQAAFF.

This chain links TRBV5-1 with TRBJ2-1; D gene uncertain. This CDR3 region has 13 residues. Germline V gene lookup returns CDR1 SGHRS and CDR2 YFSETQ. Trimming removed 2 bases from V and 0 bases from J, with 3 bases in between. CDR3 nucleotides: TGCGCCAGCAGCTTATCCTCCTACAATGAGCAGTTCTTC. Translation gives CASSLSSYNEQFF.

This clone was found once. The J gene is TRBJ2-1, the V gene TRBV2, with 11 bases aligning to TRBD2. The V segment lost 6 bases and the J segment 6 bases; nucleotides outside the gene matches: 10. The CDR3 is 16 residues long. Germline lookup yields CDR1 SNHLY and CDR2 FYNNEI. The CDR3 bases are TGTGCCAGCAGCGAGCCTACTAGCGGGGGTCGCAATGAGCAGTTCTTC. It yields the protein CASSEPTSGGRNEQFF.

The chain combines TRBV7-2 with TRBJ1-4; D is ambiguous. CDR1 and CDR2 from the germline V gene are SGHTA and FQGNSA. V lost 5 bases and J lost 2, with 18 bases in between. The CDR3 is 17 amino acids. The CDR3 bases are TGTGCCAGCAGCCAATCAGGCCGATCAGCGACTAATGAAAAACTGTTTTTT. Protein product: CASSQSGRSATNEKLFF.

Here the CDR3 DNA reads TGTGCCAGCAGCACTTGGACAGGGGGAGATAATTCACCCCTCCACTTT. Its translation: CASSTWTGGDNSPLHF. The rearrangement links TRBV9 to TRBJ1-6; 10 bases are a match to TRBD1. This CDR3 has 16 residues. In germline, CDR1 is SGDLS, CDR2 YYNGEE. V was pared by 4 bases and J by 5 bases, with 6 bases of the junction left unmatched.

The chain combines TRBV28 with TRBJ1-5; D call uncertain. The length of the CDR3 is 13 residues. V was cut by 5 bases and J by 4 bases, with 9 bases left in between. CDR1 and CDR2 (germline): MDHEN, SYDVKM. CDR3 nucleotide sequence: TGTGCCAGCAGTCGGCAGGAAAATCAGCCCCAGCATTTT. Protein sequence: CASSRQENQPQHF.

J is TRBJ2-7 and V is TRBV5-1, with D perhaps being TRBD1 or TRBD2 (5 bases each). Germline-derived CDR1 and CDR2 are SGHRS and YFSETQ. The CDR3 loop spans 13 amino acids. Trimming stripped 3 bases from V and 5 bases from J, with 12 bases between. This CDR3 reads CASSWDDGNEQYF. CDR3 DNA sequence: TGCGCCAGCAGCTGGGACGACGGGAACGAGCAGTACTTC.